This T cell receptor beta chain was obtained from a study of blood T cell repertoires in COVID-19. Study-level background: Samples taken during acute and convalescent COVID-19 were collected in the United States, Italy and Spain. Sources were T cells, B-cell-depleted T cells, or PBMCs; the material itself was cDNA or gDNA.

Per the authors' pipeline: It was from reference gene primer amplification that nucleated cell counts were estimated. Sequencing used immunoSEQ multiplex PCR; TCRdb keeps in-frame clones, though not all of them. V, J and clone size are those of that table, while D and trimming were read from the DNA. The table lists nearly 110,000 clones, 85% to 95% of them singletons. V shed 3 bases, J shed 4 bases, and the junction held 17 bases outside the gene matches. Germline CDR1 and CDR2: KGHSH and LQKENI. This CDR3 contains 18 residues. This clone turned up a few times. The J gene is TRBJ2-7, the V gene TRBV18; 8 nucleotides line up with TRBD2. This clonotype was obtained from a woman in her 30s with acute or convalescent COVID-19. Sequencing used peripheral blood. This CDR3 is CASSPARPGTRGIYEQYF. CDR3 bases: TGTGCCAGCTCACCGGCGAGACCCGGGACTAGAGGTATATACGAGCAGTACTTC.